This T cell receptor beta chain is from a study of shared clonotypes between healthy human individuals. This table comes from immunoSEQ multiplex PCR, and its TCRdb copy is limited to in-frame clones, with some not included. This table holds some 2 million clones, approximately 94% found once. Trimming at V came to 1 base and at J to 3 bases, leaving 1 base not matched to a gene. This CDR3 spans 16 amino acids. CDR1 SGHVS and CDR2 FQNEAQ come from the germline V gene. Terminally differentiated effector memory CD45RA+ cells were excluded by CCR7 positive selection of CD45RO-negative cells. The receptor was derived from a man aged 18 to 30 in good health. The genes are TRBV7-8 and TRBJ2-1, with TRBD2 matching 12 bases. Sequencing used naive CD8+ T cells sorted from blood. This chain's CDR3 is CASSLEGLAGYNEQFF. The CDR3 bases are TGTGCCAGCAGCTTAGAGGGACTAGCGGGCTACAATGAGCAGTTCTTC.